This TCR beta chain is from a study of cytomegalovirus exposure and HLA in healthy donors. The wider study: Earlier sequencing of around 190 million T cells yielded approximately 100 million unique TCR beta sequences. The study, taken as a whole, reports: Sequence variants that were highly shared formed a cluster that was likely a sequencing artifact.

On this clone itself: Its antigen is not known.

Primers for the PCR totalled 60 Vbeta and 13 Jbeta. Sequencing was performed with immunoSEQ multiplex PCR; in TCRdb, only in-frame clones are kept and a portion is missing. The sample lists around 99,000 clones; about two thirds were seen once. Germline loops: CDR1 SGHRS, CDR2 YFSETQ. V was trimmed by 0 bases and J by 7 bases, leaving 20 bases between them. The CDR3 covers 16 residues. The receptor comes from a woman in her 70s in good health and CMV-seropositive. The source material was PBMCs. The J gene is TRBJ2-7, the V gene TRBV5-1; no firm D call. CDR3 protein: CASSLGGWPPWMEQYF. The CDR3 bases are TGCGCCAGCAGCTTGGGCGGTTGGCCGCCGTGGATGGAGCAGTACTTC.